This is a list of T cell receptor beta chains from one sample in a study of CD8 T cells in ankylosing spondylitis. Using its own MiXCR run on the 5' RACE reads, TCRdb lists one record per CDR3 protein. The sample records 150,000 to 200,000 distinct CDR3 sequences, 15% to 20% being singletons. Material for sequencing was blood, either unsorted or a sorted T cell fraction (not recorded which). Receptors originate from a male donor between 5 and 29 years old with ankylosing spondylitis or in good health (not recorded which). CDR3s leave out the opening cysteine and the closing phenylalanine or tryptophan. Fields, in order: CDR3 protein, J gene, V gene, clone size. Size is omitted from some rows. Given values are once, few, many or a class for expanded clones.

SATAYSRGTEAF | TRBJ1-1 | TRBV29-1 | many
ASIPGTREGEQF | TRBJ2-1 | TRBV19 | few
SARDLGASGANVLT | TRBJ2-6 | TRBV20-1 | many
ASRHHRGQTYNEQF | TRBJ2-1 | TRBV28 | many
SVRLGLNTEAF | TRBJ1-1 | TRBV29-1 | many
ASSVAGGSYEQY | TRBJ2-7 | TRBV25-1 | many
ASITYRGPSNEQF | TRBJ2-1 | TRBV27 | many
SVEDRSPYSGNTIY | TRBJ1-3 | TRBV29-1 | many
ASQYKRSGGSGNTIY | TRBJ1-3 | TRBV3-1 | many
ASRLQVLSYNEQF | TRBJ2-1 | TRBV28 | many
ASSRASRGAQY | TRBJ2-5 | TRBV18 | -
ASGDDRGDFREKLF | TRBJ1-4 | TRBV12-5 | many
ATSDFRGSSGDYNEQF | TRBJ2-1 | TRBV24-1 | many
ASSLGSGLPVTLL | TRBJ2-7 | TRBV12-3/TRBV12-4 | many
STSRGGTAKNIQY | TRBJ2-4 | TRBV20-1 | many
ASSLAVRGTGELF | TRBJ2-2 | TRBV6-4 | many
AISEGGRGREKLF | TRBJ1-4 | TRBV10-3 | many